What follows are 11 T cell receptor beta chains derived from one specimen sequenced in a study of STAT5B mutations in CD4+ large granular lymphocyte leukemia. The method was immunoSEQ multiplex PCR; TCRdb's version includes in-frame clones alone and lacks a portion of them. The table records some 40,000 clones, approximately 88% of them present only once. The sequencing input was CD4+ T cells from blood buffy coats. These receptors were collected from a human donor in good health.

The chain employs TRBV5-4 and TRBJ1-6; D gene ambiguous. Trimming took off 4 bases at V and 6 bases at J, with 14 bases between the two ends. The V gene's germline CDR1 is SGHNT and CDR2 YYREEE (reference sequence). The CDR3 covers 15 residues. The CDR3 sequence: CASSANPTFNSPLHF. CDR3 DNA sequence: TGTGCCAGCAGCGCTAACCCGACTTTTAATTCACCCCTCCACTTT.

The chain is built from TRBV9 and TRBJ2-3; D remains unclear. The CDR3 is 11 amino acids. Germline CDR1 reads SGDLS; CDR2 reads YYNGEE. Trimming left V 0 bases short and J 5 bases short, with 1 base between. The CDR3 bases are TGTGCCAGCAGCGTAGTAGATACGCAGTATTTT. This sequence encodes CASSVVDTQYF.

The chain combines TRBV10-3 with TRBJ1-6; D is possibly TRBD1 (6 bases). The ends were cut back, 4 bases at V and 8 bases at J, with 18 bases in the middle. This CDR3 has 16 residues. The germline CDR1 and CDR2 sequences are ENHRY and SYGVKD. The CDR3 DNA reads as TGTGCCATCAGTGGAGGGGGGACAACCTGGGATTCACCCCTCCACTTT. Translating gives CAISGGGTTWDSPLHF.

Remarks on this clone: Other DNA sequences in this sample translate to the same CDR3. CDR3 residues: CASSIRENTEAFF. Here the CDR3 DNA reads TGTGCCAGTAGTATCCGGGAGAACACTGAAGCTTTCTTT. J is TRBJ1-1 and V is TRBV19; D uncertain. Germline CDR1 LNHDA, CDR2 SQIVND (reference sequence). Trimming cost V 3 bases and J 1 base, with 6 bases left between them. CDR3 length: 13 residues. Supplemented by reference TRBV19 and TRBJ1-1, the full variable domain reads DGGITQSPKYLFRKEGQNVTLSCEQNLNHDAMYWYRQDPGQGLRLIYYSQIVNDFQKGDIAEGYSVSREKKESFPLTVTSAQKNPTAFYLCASSIRENTEAFFGQGTRLTVV.

Here the CDR3 DNA reads TGTGCCAGCAGATCCCGGGACAGAGAAACCACCGGGGAGCTGTTTTTT. It is translated as CASRSRDRETTGELFF. V gene TRBV28 combines with J gene TRBJ2-2; 7 bases match TRBD1. The CDR3 is 16 amino acids. V shed 6 bases, J shed 4 bases, and the junction held 11 bases outside the gene matches. CDR1 is MDHEN, CDR2 SYDVKM, per germline.

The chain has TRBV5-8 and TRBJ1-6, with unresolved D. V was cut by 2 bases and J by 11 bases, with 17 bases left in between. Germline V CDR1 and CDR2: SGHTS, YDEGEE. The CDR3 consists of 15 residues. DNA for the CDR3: TGTGCCAGCAGCTTAAAATTGGGAGTTTTTCCACCCCTCCACTTT. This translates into CASSLKLGVFPPLHF.

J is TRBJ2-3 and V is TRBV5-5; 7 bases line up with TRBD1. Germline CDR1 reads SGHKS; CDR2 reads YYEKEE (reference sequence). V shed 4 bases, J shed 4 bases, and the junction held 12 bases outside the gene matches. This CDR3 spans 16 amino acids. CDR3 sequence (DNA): TGTGCCAGCAGCAACAGGGGTTTGACGGGCGCAGATACGCAGTATTTT. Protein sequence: CASSNRGLTGADTQYF. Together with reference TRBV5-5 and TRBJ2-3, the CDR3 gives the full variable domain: DAGVTQSPTHLIKTRGQQVTLRCSPISGHKSVSWYQQVLGQGPQFIFQYYEKEERGRGNFPDRFSARQFPNYSSELNVNALLLGDSALYLCASSNRGLTGADTQYFGPGTRLTVL.

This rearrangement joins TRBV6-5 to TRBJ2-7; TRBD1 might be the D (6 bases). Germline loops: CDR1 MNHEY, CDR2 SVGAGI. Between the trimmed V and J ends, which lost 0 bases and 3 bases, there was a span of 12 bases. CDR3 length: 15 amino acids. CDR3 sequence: CASSYSSLDSYEQYF. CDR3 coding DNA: TGTGCCAGCAGTTACTCTTCTTTGGACAGCTACGAGCAGTACTTC.

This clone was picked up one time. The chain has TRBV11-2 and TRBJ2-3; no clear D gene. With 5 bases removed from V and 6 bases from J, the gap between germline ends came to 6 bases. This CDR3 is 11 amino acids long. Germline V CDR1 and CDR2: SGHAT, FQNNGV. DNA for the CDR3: TGTGCCAGCAGCCTTTTGGATACGCAGTATTTT. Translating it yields CASSLLDTQYF.

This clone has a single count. The CDR3 nucleotides are TGTGCCAGCAGCGTTCGACAGGGGGCGAACACCGGGGAGCTGTTTTTT. Translation gives CASSVRQGANTGELFF. J is TRBJ2-2 and V is TRBV7-3; 9 nucleotides agree with TRBD1. The ends lost 5 bases at V and 0 bases at J; junction bases unmatched: 4. The V gene's germline CDR1 is SGHTA and CDR2 FQGTGA. The CDR3 length is 16 residues.

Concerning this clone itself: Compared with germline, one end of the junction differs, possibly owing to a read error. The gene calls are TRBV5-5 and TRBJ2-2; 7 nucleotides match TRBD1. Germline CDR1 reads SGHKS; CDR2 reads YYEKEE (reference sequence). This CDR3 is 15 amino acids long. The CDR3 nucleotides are TGTGCCAGCAGCTTGATGGACAGGAACACCGGAGAGCTGTTTTTT. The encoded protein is CASSLMDRNTGELFF.